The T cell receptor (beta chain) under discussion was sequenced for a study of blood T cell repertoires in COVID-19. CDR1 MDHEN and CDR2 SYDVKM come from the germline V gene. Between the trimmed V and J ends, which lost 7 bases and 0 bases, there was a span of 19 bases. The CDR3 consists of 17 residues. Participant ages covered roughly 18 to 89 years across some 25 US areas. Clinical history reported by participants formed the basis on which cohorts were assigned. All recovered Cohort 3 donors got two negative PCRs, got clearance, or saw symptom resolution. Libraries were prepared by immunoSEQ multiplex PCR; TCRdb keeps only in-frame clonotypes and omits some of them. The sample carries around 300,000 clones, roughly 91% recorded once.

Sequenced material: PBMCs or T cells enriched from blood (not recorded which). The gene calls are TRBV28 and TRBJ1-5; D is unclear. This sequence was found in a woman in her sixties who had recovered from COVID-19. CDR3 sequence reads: CASTPPLGVYSNQPQHF. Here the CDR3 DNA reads TGTGCCAGCACCCCGCCTCTCGGGGTGTATAGCAATCAGCCCCAGCATTTT.